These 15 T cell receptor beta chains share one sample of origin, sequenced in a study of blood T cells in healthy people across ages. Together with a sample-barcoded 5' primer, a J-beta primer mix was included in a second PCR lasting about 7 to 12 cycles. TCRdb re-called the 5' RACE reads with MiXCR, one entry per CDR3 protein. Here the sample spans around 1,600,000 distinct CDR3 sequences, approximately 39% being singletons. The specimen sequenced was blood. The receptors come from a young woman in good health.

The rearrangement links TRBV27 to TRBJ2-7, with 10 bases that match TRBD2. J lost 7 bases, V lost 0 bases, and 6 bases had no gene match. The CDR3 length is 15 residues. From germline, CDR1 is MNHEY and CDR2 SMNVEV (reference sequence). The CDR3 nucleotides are TGTGCCAGCAGTTTATCGTCTAGCGGGAGCCATGAGCAGTACTTC. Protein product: CASSLSSSGSHEQYF.

For the CDR3, the DNA is TGTGCCAGCAGCCGCCGGACAGTGAACACTGAAGCTTTCTTT. This encodes CASSRRTVNTEAFF. This chain connects TRBV12-3 or TRBV12-4 to TRBJ1-1; weak D call: TRBD1 (6 bases). The CDR3 contains 14 residues. The ends were cut back, 6 bases at V and 0 bases at J, with 11 bases in the middle.

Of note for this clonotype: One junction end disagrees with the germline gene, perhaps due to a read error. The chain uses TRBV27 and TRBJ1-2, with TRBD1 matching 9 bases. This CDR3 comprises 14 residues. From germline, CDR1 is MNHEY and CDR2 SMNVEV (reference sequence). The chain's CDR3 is CASSITGGAYGCTF. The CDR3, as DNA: TGTGCCAGCAGTATAACAGGGGGCGCCTATGGCTGCACCTTC.

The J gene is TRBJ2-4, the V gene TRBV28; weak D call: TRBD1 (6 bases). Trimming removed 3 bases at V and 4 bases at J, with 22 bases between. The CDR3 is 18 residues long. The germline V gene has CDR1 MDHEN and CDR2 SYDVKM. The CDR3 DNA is TGTGCCAGCAGTTTGGGCCCCCTCAGTGGGGGCCCAAAAAACATTCAGTACTTC. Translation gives CASSLGPLSGGPKNIQYF.

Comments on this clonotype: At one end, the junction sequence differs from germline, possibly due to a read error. DNA of the CDR3: TGCAGCGTAATGGGCGGCACTAGCACGGATACGCAGTATTTT. Its translation is CSVMGGTSTDTQYF. The chain couples TRBV29-1 to TRBJ2-3; D possibly corresponds to TRBD2 (6 bases). Germline assignment: CDR1 SQVTM and CDR2 ANQGSEA. CDR3 size: 14 residues.

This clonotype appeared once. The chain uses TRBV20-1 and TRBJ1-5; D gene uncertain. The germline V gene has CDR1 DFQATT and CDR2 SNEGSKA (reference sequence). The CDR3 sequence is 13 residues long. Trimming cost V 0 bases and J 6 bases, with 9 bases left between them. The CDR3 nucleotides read TGCAGTGCTAGAGACCCAGGCGGTCAGCCCCAGCATTTT. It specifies CSARDPGGQPQHF.

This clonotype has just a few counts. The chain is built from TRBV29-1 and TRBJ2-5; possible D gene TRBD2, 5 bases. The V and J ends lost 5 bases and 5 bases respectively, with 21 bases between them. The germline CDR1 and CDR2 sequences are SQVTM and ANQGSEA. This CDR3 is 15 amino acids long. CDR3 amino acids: CSVRASQSSVETQYF. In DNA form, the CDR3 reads TGCAGCGTTCGGGCTAGCCAATCCTCGGTGGAGACCCAGTACTTC.

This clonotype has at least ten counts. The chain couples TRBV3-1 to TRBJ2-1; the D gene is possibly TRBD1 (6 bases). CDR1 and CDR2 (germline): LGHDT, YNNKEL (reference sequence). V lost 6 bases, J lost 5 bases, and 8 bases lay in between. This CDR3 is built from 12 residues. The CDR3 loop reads CASSRTDNEQFF. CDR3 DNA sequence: TGTGCCAGCAGTCGGACAGACAATGAGCAGTTCTTC.

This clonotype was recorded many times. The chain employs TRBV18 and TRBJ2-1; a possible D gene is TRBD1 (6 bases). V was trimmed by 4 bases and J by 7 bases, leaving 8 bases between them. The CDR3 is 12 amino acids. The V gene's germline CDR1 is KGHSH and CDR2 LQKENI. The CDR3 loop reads CASSQDRNEQFF. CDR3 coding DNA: TGTGCCAGCTCACAAGACAGGAATGAGCAGTTCTTC.

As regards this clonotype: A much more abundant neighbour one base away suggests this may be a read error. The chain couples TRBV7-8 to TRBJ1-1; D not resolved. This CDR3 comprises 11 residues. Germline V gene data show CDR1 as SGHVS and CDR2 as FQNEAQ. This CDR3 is CASGLVTEAFF. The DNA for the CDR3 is TGTGCCAGCGGCTTAGTCACTGAAGCTTTCTTT.

The CDR3 reads CASSFYGEYNEQFF. The CDR3 DNA is TGCGCCAGCAGCTTTTATGGGGAATACAATGAGCAGTTCTTC. The chain is built from TRBV5-1 and TRBJ2-1; unclear D gene. The CDR3 has 14 residues. The germline gives CDR1 SGHRS, CDR2 YFSETQ. Deletions cut 2 bases from V and 4 bases from J, with 10 bases between.

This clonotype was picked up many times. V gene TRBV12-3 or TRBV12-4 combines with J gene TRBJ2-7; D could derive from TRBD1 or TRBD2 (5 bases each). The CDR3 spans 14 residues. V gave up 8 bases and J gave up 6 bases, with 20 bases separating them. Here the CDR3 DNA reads TGTGCCAGCTCTCTCGGGCAGACGAGGGGCGAGCAGTACTTC. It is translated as CASSLGQTRGEQYF.

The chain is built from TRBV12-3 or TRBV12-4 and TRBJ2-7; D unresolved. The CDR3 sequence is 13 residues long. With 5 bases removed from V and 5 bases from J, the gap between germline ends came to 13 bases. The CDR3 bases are TGTGCCAGCAGTCCGTACGACACTGACGAGCAGTACTTC. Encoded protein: CASSPYDTDEQYF.

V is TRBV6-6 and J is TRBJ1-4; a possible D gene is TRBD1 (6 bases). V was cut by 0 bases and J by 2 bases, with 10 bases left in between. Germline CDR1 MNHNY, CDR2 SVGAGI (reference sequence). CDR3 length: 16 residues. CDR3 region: CASSYSPGATNEKLFF. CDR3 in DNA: TGTGCCAGCAGTTACTCTCCAGGGGCCACTAATGAAAAACTGTTTTTT.

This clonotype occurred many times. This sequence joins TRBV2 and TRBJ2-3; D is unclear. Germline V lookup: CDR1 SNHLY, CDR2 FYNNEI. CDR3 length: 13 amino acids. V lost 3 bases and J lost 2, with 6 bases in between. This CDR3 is CASSDANTDTQYF. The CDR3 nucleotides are TGTGCCAGCAGTGATGCCAACACAGATACGCAGTATTTT. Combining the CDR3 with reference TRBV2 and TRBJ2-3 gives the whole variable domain EPEVTQTPSHQVTQMGQEVILRCVPISNHLYFYWYRQILGQKVEFLVSFYNNEISEKSEIFDDQFSVERPDGSNFTLKIRSTKLEDSAMYFCASSDANTDTQYFGPGTRLTVL.